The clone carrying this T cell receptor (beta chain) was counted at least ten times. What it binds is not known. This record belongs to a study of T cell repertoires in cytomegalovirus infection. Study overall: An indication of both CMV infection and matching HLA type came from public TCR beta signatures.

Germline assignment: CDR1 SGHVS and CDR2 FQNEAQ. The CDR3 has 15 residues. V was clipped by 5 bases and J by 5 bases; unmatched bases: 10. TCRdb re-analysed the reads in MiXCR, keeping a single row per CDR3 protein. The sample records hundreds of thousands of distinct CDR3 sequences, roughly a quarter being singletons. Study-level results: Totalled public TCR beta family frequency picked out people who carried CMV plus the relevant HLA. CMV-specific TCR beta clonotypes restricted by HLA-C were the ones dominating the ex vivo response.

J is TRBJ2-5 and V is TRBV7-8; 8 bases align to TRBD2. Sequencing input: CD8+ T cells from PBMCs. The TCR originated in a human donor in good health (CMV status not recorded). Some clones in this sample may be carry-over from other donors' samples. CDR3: CASSPNGGAYETQYF. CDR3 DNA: TGTGCCAGCAGCCCTAACGGGGGGGCCTATGAGACCCAGTACTTC.